This TCR beta chain was captured in a study of tissue T cells after allogeneic stem cell transplantation. Germline V gene sequence: CDR1 LGHNA, CDR2 YNFKEQ. CDR3 length: 16 amino acids. Between the trimmed V and J ends, which lost 1 base and 2 bases, there was a span of 9 bases. Data came from immunoSEQ multiplex PCR; TCRdb stores just in-frame clones and leaves some out. The sample contains roughly 25,000 clones, more than 60% of which appear only once. The V call is TRBV4-2, the J call TRBJ1-6; D possibly corresponds to TRBD1 (5 bases). This sequence originates from a female donor over 55 with lung cancer. The sequences come from tissue from the ileum, collected at autopsy. In nucleotides, the CDR3 is TGTGCCAGCAGCCAAGTGTCGGGGGCCTATAATTCACCCCTCCACTTT. The encoded protein is CASSQVSGAYNSPLHF.